Listed below are T cell receptor beta chains from one sample, sequenced in a study of control samples from healthy donors and cancer patients. Only in-frame clones appear in the TCRdb table, and some are missing; sequencing was by immunoSEQ multiplex PCR. The repertoire consists of fewer than 20,000 clones, with roughly nine tenths occurring once and the leading ten covering around 30%. The sequenced sample consisted of PBMCs. The receptors were gathered from a man aged 60 to 75 with head and neck cancer. Each CDR3 is given with its conserved first and last residue.

J gene: TRBJ1-2; V gene: TRBV19; CDR3 protein: CASIQGRSSLYGYTF
J gene: TRBJ2-3; V gene: TRBV27; CDR3 protein: CASSLYLRGGMDTQYF
J gene: TRBJ1-3; V gene: TRBV5-1; CDR3 protein: CASDRLTGNTIYF
J gene: TRBJ2-4; V gene: TRBV3-1/TRBV3-2; CDR3 protein: CASSMGVPICKKNIQYF
J gene: TRBJ2-2; V gene: TRBV6-5; CDR3 protein: CASTEPNTGELFF
J gene: TRBJ2-5; V gene: TRBV7-2; CDR3 protein: CASSWQTSVGSETQYF
J gene: TRBJ1-3; V gene: TRBV28; CDR3 protein: CASSDWGGNTIYF
J gene: TRBJ2-3; V gene: TRBV12-5; CDR3 protein: CASGRGATTDTQYF
J gene: TRBJ2-2; V gene: TRBV12-3/TRBV12-4; CDR3 protein: CASSLRGSGELFF
J gene: TRBJ1-2; V gene: TRBV18; CDR3 protein: CASSPGQGVAGYTF
J gene: TRBJ2-2; V gene: TRBV11-1; CDR3 protein: CASSLKRGNTGELFF
J gene: TRBJ2-7; V gene: TRBV19; CDR3 protein: CASSSPGERGRYEQYF
J gene: TRBJ1-6; V gene: TRBV5-6; CDR3 protein: CASSLGEGNSPLHF
J gene: TRBJ1-4; V gene: TRBV11-3; CDR3 protein: CASLSPPTGLGGNEKLFF
J gene: TRBJ2-1; V gene: TRBV2; CDR3 protein: CAGAGGNEQFF
J gene: TRBJ1-1; V gene: TRBV29-1; CDR3 protein: CSVAPGGAPRYEAFF
J gene: TRBJ2-2; V gene: TRBV4-2; CDR3 protein: CASSQDPPSGGALGNTGELFF
J gene: TRBJ2-5; V gene: TRBV29-1; CDR3 protein: CSVGRSQETQYF
J gene: TRBJ1-5; V gene: TRBV19; CDR3 protein: CASRLDVHSNQPQHF
J gene: TRBJ1-4; V gene: TRBV14; CDR3 protein: CASSQGTGGNEKLFF
J gene: TRBJ2-5; V gene: TRBV5-1; CDR3 protein: CASSLGGGETQYF
J gene: TRBJ2-3; V gene: TRBV7-9; CDR3 protein: CASSLRSKRTDTQYF
J gene: TRBJ2-2; V gene: TRBV7-3; CDR3 protein: CASSLAGGNTGELFF
J gene: TRBJ2-7; V gene: TRBV7-2; CDR3 protein: CASSSRTGWYEQYF
J gene: TRBJ2-2; V gene: TRBV24-1; CDR3 protein: CATSRAGGGTGELFF
J gene: TRBJ2-3; V gene: TRBV6-6; CDR3 protein: CASSISGGAGDTQYF
J gene: TRBJ2-1; V gene: TRBV27; CDR3 protein: CASSASTPGDDNEQFF
J gene: TRBJ1-2; V gene: TRBV4-2; CDR3 protein: CASSQGGAGARDYGYTF
J gene: TRBJ2-2; V gene: TRBV27; CDR3 protein: CASRAGTGVAGELFF
J gene: TRBJ2-3; V gene: TRBV11-2; CDR3 protein: CASSLWGTTDTQYF
J gene: TRBJ2-1; V gene: TRBV13; CDR3 protein: CASSKGGPGNNEQFF
J gene: TRBJ1-2; V gene: TRBV6-5; CDR3 protein: CASSSHGTGEFYGYTF
J gene: TRBJ2-3; V gene: TRBV24-1; CDR3 protein: CATSRGWADTQYF
J gene: TRBJ2-3; V gene: TRBV3-1/TRBV3-2; CDR3 protein: CASETGALGTDTQYF